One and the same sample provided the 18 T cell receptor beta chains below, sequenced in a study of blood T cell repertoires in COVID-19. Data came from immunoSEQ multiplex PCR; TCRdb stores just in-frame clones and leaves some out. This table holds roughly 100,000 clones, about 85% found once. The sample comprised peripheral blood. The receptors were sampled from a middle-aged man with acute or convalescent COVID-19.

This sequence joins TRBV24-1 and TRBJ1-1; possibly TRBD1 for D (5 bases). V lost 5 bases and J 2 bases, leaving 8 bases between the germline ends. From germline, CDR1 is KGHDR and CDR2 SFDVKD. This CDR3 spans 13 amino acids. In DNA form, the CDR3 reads TGTGCCACCAGTGTAGACAGAAACACTGAAGCTTTCTTT. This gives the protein CATSVDRNTEAFF.

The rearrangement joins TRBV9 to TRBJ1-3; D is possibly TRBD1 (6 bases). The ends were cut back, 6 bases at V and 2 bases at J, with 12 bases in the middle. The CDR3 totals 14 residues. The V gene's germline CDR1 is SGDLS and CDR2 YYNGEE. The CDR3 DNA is TGTGCCAGCAACCGTCCAGGGGCTGGAAACACCATATATTTT. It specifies CASNRPGAGNTIYF.

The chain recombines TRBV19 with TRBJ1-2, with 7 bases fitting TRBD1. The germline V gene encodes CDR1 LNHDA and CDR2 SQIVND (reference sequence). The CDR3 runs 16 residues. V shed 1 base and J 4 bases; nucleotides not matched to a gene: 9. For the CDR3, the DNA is TGTGCCAGTAGTATAGGAAAGGGGGGACAGTCCTATGGCTACACCTTC. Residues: CASSIGKGGQSYGYTF.

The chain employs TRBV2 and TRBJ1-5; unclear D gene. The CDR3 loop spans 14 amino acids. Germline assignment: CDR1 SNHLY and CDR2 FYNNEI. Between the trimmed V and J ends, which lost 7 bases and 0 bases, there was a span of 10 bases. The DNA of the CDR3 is TGTGCCAGCACGTGGTCGGGTAGCAATCAGCCCCAGCATTTT. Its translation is CASTWSGSNQPQHF.

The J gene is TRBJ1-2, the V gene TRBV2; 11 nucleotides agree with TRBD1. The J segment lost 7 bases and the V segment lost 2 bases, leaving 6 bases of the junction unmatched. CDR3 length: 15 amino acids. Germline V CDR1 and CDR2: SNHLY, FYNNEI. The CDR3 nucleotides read TGTGCCAGCAGTGAAAGCTTGGACAGGGGGCCTGGCTACACCTTC. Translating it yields CASSESLDRGPGYTF.

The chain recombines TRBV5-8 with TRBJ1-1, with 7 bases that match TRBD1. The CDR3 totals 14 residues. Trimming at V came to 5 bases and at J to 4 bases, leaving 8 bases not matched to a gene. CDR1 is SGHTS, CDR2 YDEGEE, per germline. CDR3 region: CASRGDRWGTEAFF. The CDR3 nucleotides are TGTGCCAGCAGGGGGGACAGATGGGGCACTGAAGCTTTCTTT.

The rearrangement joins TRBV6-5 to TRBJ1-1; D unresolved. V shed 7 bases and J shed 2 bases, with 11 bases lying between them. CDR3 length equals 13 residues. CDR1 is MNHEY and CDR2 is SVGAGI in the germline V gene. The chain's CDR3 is CASTSRYNTEAFF. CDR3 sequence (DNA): TGTGCCAGCACCTCCAGGTATAACACTGAAGCTTTCTTT.

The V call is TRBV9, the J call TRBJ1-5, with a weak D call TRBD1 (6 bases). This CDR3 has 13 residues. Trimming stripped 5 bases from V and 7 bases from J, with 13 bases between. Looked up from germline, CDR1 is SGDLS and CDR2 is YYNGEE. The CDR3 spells CASSPRGGQPQHF. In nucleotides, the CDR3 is TGTGCCAGCAGTCCCAGGGGAGGGCAGCCCCAGCATTTT.

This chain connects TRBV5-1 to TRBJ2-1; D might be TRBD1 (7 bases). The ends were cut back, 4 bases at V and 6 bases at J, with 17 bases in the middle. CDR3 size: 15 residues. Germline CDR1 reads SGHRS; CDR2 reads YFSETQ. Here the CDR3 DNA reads TGCGCCAGCAGCCGGACTCCCCAGGGGGGCAATGAGCAGTTCTTC. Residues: CASSRTPQGGNEQFF. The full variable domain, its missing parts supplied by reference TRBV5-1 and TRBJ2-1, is KAGVTQTPRYLIKTRGQQVTLSCSPISGHRSVSWYQQTPGQGLQFLFEYFSETQRNKGNFPGRFSGRQFSNSRSEMNVSTLELGDSALYLCASSRTPQGGNEQFFGPGTRLTVL.

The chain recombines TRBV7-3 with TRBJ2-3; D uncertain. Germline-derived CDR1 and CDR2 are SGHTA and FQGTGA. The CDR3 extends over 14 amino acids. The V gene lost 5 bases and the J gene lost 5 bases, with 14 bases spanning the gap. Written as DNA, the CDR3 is TGTGCCAGCAGCCGAGTCTCCATTGGAGATACGCAGTATTTT. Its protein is CASSRVSIGDTQYF.

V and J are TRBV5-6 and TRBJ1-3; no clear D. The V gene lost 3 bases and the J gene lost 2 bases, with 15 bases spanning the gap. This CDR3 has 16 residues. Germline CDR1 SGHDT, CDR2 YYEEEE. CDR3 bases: TGTGCCAGCAGCTGGGCTGGGCTTTTTACTGGAAACACCATATATTTT. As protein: CASSWAGLFTGNTIYF.

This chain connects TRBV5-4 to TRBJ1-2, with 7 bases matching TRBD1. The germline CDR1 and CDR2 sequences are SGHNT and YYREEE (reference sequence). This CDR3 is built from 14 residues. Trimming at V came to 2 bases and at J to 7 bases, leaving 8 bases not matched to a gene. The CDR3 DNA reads TGTGCCAGCAGCTTTACAGGGGATTTGAGTGGCTACACCTTC. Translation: CASSFTGDLSGYTF.

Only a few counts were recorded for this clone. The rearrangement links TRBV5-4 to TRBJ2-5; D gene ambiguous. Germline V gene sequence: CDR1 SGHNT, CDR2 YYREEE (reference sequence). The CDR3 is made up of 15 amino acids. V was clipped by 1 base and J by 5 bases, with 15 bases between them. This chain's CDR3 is CASSLRHGAWETQYF. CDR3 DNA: TGTGCCAGCAGCTTGAGGCATGGAGCATGGGAGACCCAGTACTTC.

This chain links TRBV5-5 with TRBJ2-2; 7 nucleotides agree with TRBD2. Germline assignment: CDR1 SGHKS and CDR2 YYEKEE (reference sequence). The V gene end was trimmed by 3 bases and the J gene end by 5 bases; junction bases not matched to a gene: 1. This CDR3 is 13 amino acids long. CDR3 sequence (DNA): TGTGCCAGCAGCTCGCGGGAGACCGGGGAGCTGTTTTTT. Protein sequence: CASSSRETGELFF.

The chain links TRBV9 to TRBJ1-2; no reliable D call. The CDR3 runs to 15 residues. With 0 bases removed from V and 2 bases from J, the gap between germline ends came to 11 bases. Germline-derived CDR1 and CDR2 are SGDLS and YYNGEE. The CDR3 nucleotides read TGTGCCAGCAGCGTAGGGTCGAGGCCGAACTATGGCTACACCTTC. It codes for CASSVGSRPNYGYTF.

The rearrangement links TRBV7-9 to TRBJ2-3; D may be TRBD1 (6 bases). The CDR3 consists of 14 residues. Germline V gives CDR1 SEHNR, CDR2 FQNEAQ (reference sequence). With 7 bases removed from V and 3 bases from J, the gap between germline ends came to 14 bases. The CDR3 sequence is CASTNRVGTDTQYF. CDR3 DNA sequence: TGTGCCAGCACCAACAGGGTCGGGACAGATACGCAGTATTTT.

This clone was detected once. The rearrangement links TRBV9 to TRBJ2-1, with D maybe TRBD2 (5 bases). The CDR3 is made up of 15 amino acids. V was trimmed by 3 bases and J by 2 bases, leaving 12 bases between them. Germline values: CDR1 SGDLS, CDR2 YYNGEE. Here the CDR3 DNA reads TGTGCCAGCAGCGGGAGTGGGAGCCCCTACAATGAGCAGTTCTTC. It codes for CASSGSGSPYNEQFF.

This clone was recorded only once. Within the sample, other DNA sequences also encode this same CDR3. As DNA, the CDR3 is TGTGCCAGCAGTCCTCAGGGCTACGAGCAGTACTTC. Amino acid sequence: CASSPQGYEQYF. The chain combines TRBV12-3 or TRBV12-4 with TRBJ2-7; TRBD1 might be the D (5 bases). V shed 5 bases and J shed 3 bases, with 8 bases lying between them. This CDR3 is 12 amino acids long.